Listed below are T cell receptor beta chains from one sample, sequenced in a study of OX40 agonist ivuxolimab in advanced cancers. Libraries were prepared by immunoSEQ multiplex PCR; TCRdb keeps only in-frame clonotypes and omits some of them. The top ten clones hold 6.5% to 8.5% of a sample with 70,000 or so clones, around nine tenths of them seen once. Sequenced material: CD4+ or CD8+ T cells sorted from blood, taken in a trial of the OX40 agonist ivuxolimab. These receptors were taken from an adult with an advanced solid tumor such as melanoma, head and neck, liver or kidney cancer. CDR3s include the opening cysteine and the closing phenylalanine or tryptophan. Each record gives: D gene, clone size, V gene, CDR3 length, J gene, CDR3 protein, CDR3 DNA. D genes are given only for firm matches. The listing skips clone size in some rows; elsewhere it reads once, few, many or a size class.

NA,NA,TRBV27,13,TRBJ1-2,CASSFGRTYGYTF,TGTGCCAGCAGTTTCGGCAGAACCTATGGCTACACCTTC
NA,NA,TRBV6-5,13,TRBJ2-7,CASSDWNSYEQYF,TGTGCCAGCAGTGATTGGAATTCCTACGAGCAGTACTTC
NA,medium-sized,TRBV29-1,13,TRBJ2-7,CSVEGPLAYEQYF,TGCAGCGTTGAAGGACCTCTGGCGTACGAGCAGTACTTC
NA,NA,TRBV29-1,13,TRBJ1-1,CSVVGAEGTEAFF,TGCAGCGTTGTAGGGGCCGAGGGAACTGAAGCTTTCTTT
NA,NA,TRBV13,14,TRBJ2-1,CASSPQDTYNEQFF,TGTGCCAGCAGCCCCCAGGACACCTACAATGAGCAGTTCTTC
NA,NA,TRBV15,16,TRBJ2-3,CATSSGRGAVTDTQYF,TGTGCCACCAGCTCAGGTCGGGGGGCGGTCACAGATACGCAGTATTTT
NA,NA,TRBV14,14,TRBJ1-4,CASSPGTWHEKLFF,TGTGCCAGCAGTCCCGGGACCTGGCATGAAAAACTGTTTTTT
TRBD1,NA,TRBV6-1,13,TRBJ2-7,CASSYAGGYEQYF,TGTGCCAGCAGCTACGCAGGGGGCTACGAGCAGTACTTC
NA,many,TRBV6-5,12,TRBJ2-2,CASSYGTGELFF,TGTGCCAGCAGTTACGGCACCGGGGAGCTGTTTTTT
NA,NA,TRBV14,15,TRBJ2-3,CASSQGSGTADTQYF,TGTGCCAGCAGCCAAGGATCCGGGACCGCAGATACGCAGTATTTT
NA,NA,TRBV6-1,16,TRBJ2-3,CASSELRITSTDTQYF,TGTGCCAGCAGTGAATTGCGAATAACTAGCACAGATACGCAGTATTTT
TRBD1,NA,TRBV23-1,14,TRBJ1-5,CASSPGQFNQPQHF,TGCGCCAGCAGTCCGGGACAGTTCAATCAGCCCCAGCATTTT
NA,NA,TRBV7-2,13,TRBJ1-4,CASSFPPDEKLFF,TGTGCCAGCAGCTTCCCGCCGGACGAAAAACTGTTTTTT
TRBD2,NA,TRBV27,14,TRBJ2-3,CAARPAGGSDTQYF,TGTGCCGCCAGGCCAGCGGGGGGATCGGATACGCAGTATTTT
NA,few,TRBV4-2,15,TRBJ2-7,CASSQGGWESYEQYF,TGTGCCAGCAGCCAAGGGGGTTGGGAATCCTACGAGCAGTACTTC